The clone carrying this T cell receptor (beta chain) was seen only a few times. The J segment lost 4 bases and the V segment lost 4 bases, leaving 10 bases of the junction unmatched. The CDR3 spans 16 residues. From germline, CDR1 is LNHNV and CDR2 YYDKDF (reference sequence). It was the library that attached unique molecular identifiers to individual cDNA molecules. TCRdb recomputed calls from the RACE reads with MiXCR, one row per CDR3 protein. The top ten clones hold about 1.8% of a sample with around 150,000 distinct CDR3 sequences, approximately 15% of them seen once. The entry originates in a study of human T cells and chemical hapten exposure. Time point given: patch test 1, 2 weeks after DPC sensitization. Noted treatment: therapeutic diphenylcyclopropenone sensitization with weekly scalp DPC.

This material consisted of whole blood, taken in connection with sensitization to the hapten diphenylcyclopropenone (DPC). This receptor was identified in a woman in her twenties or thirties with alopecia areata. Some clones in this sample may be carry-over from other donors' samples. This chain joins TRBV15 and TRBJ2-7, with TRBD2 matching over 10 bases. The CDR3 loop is CATSTPRSGRAYEQYF. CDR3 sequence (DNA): TGTGCCACCAGCACCCCCCGGAGCGGGAGGGCTTACGAGCAGTACTTC.